The clone carrying this TCR beta chain was observed many times. This entry is derived from a study of T cells in Graves' hyperthyroidism and ophthalmopathy. Using RNA transcripts as the source, TCR beta CDR3 regions were amplified. HTBI primers were used for first-round RT-PCR of the TCR CDR3. TCRdb analysed the multiplex PCR reads with MiXCR anew, one entry per CDR3 protein. Of about 600,000 distinct CDR3 sequences detected, 13% to 15% appear once; the ten largest clones hold 6.5% to 9%. Trimming at V came to 6 bases and at J to 4 bases, leaving 7 bases not matched to a gene. Germline V gene sequence: CDR1 MNHEY, CDR2 SMNVEV (reference sequence). This CDR3 is built from 14 residues.

The receptor was isolated from a woman younger than 30 with Graves' ophthalmopathy. The J gene is TRBJ2-7, the V gene TRBV27, with 9 bases that match TRBD2. The sequenced material came from blood. CDR3 loop: CASRGTSRPYEQYF. The CDR3 DNA follows: TGTGCCAGCAGGGGGACTAGCAGACCTTACGAGCAGTACTTC.